This TCR beta chain originates from a study of T-cell memory formation after mild COVID-19. Study context: Across donors, TCR clusters were largely donor specific. Broader study findings: Nothing confirmed that second-wave clones peaking on day 37 were specific for SARS-CoV-2. Memory cells collected pre-infection included some clones that later responded, suggesting cross-reactive memory joined.

In its sample, this clonotype was seen a few times. Its antigen is unknown. The CDR3 has 14 residues. Trimming took 7 bases from V and 5 from J; bases not matched to a gene: 7. Constant-segment primers served in 5'RACE that generated TCR alpha and TCR beta cDNA libraries bearing sample barcodes and UMIs. MiXCR, applied by TCRdb to the 5' RACE reads, yields one record per CDR3 protein. The sample has around 150,000 distinct CDR3 sequences; about 9.9% are singletons. V usage is TRBV12-3 or TRBV12-4 and J usage is TRBJ1-1; 10 bases align to TRBD1. The sequence came from a man aged 18-30 years who had mild COVID-19 (a few samples of this study predate the infection). Cell type and time point are not known. The sequencing sample was made of PBMCs or a T cell subset sorted from them (not recorded which). In DNA, the CDR3 is TGTGCCAGCACCCCTGACAGGGGGCTAACTGAAGCTTTCTTT. It codes for CASTPDRGLTEAFF.